These 20 T cell receptor beta chains share one sample of origin, sequenced in a study of technical replicates of blood from a handful of donors. Sequencing was performed with immunoSEQ multiplex PCR; in TCRdb, only in-frame clones are kept and a portion is missing. In the table there are some 80,000 clones, less than 95% of which are singletons. The sample consisted of T cells isolated from PBMCs. These receptors were obtained from a human donor in good health.

The V call is TRBV19, the J call TRBJ2-6; 8 bases align to TRBD1. The CDR3 covers 17 residues. The V and J ends lost 5 bases and 9 bases, in that order; junction bases with no gene match: 15. From germline, CDR1 is LNHDA and CDR2 SQIVND (reference sequence). CDR3 nucleotides: TGTGCCAGTAGTGGCGCAGGGGGCAGCTCTGGCGGCAACGTCCTGACTTTC. This gives the protein CASSGAGGSSGGNVLTF. Full variable domain (remainder filled in from reference TRBV19 and TRBJ2-6): DGGITQSPKYLFRKEGQNVTLSCEQNLNHDAMYWYRQDPGQGLRLIYYSQIVNDFQKGDIAEGYSVSREKKESFPLTVTSAQKNPTAFYLCASSGAGGSSGGNVLTFGAGSRLTVL.

A few counts support this clone. The junction departs from germline at one end; a sequencing error may be responsible. V usage is TRBV15 and J usage is TRBJ1-5; a weak D match, TRBD1 (5 bases). The CDR3 loop spans 14 amino acids. Germline V gene sequence: CDR1 LNHNV, CDR2 YYDKDF (reference sequence). CDR3 DNA sequence: TGTGCCACCGGCAGGGAGTTTGCATATCAGCCCCAGCATTTT. Its protein is CATGREFAYQPQHF.

V gene TRBV6-1 combines with J gene TRBJ1-1; D ambiguous. V lost 4 bases, J lost 0 bases, and 15 bases lay in between. Germline assignment: CDR1 MNHNS and CDR2 SASEGT. This CDR3 region has 16 residues. The CDR3 bases are TGTGCCAGCAGTGTCTTGACGAAGACAATGAACACTGAAGCTTTCTTT. This gives the protein CASSVLTKTMNTEAFF.

The V and J genes are TRBV29-1 and TRBJ1-1, with D maybe TRBD1 (6 bases). With 4 bases removed from V and 0 bases from J, the gap between germline ends came to 12 bases. Germline V lookup: CDR1 SQVTM, CDR2 ANQGSEA. This CDR3 has 14 residues. Here the CDR3 DNA reads TGCAGCGTTGGAGAAGGGGACATGAACACTGAAGCTTTCTTT. Its translation: CSVGEGDMNTEAFF.

V is TRBV27 and J is TRBJ1-2, with 7 nucleotides matching TRBD1. J lost 4 bases, V lost 3 bases, and 5 bases had no gene match. The CDR3 totals 14 residues. Germline CDR1 and CDR2: MNHEY and SMNVEV (reference sequence). CDR3 sequence (DNA): TGTGCCAGCAGTTTGGCAGGGGGGTTCTATGGCTACACCTTC. This encodes CASSLAGGFYGYTF.

The gene calls are TRBV14 and TRBJ2-7; 7 nucleotides match TRBD2. J gave up 0 bases and V 5 bases, and 10 bases lay outside the gene matches. Germline V CDR1 and CDR2: SGHDN, FVKESK. There are 16 residues in the CDR3. In DNA, the CDR3 is TGTGCCAGCAGCTCCTTGGGGAGGGACTTCTCCTACGAGCAGTACTTC. Translating gives CASSSLGRDFSYEQYF.

The genes are TRBV28 and TRBJ2-5, with TRBD1 matching 12 bases. CDR3 length: 15 amino acids. V was pared by 6 bases and J by 4 bases, with 6 bases of the junction left unmatched. Germline assignment: CDR1 MDHEN and CDR2 SYDVKM. CDR3 in amino acids: CASSLGTGGRETQYF. CDR3 in DNA: TGTGCCAGCAGCCTAGGGACAGGGGGCCGAGAGACCCAGTACTTC.

This chain connects TRBV10-1 to TRBJ2-1, with a weak D call TRBD1 (7 bases). CDR3 length: 17 residues. From germline, CDR1 is WNHNN and CDR2 SYGVQD (reference sequence). V was shortened by 1 base and J by 0 bases, with 13 bases between the two germline ends. CDR3 protein: CASSELEGANSYNEQFF. Here the CDR3 DNA reads TGCGCCAGCAGTGAGTTGGAGGGGGCAAACTCCTACAATGAGCAGTTCTTC.

This chain joins TRBV9 and TRBJ2-3; D might be TRBD2 (5 bases). Trimming removed 0 bases at V and 4 bases at J, with 12 bases between. Germline CDR1 reads SGDLS; CDR2 reads YYNGEE. The CDR3 is 15 amino acids. The CDR3 here is CASSVGPAGADTQYF. The CDR3 DNA reads TGTGCCAGCAGCGTAGGTCCGGCGGGCGCAGATACGCAGTATTTT.

This clone was detected a few times. The gene calls are TRBV19 and TRBJ1-2; D is unclear. Germline lookup yields CDR1 LNHDA and CDR2 SQIVND (reference sequence). The germline V and J ends were trimmed by 7 bases and 8 bases, with 11 bases remaining between them. CDR3 size: 11 residues. The CDR3 protein is CASKAGSGYTF. CDR3 sequence (DNA): TGTGCCAGTAAAGCCGGGAGCGGCTACACCTTC.

The chain is built from TRBV5-4 and TRBJ2-7; possible D gene TRBD2, 5 bases. This CDR3 spans 15 amino acids. V was shortened by 0 bases and J by 1 base, with 11 bases between the two germline ends. Germline CDR1 is SGHNT and CDR2 is YYREEE (reference sequence). CDR3: CASSLGQTISYEQYF. CDR3 sequence (DNA): TGTGCCAGCAGCTTGGGCCAGACTATTTCCTACGAGCAGTACTTC. Variable domain in full (rest from reference TRBV5-4 and TRBJ2-7): ETGVTQSPTHLIKTRGQQVTLRCSSQSGHNTVSWYQQALGQGPQFIFQYYREEENGRGNFPPRFSGLQFPNYSSELNVNALELDDSALYLCASSLGQTISYEQYFGPGTRLTVT.

J is TRBJ1-3 and V is TRBV19; D is uncertain. V was trimmed by 3 bases and J by 4 bases, leaving 13 bases between them. There are 15 residues in the CDR3. The V gene's germline CDR1 is LNHDA and CDR2 SQIVND (reference sequence). In nucleotides, the CDR3 is TGTGCCAGTAGTATGAACGGGAAAGTGGGAAACACCATATATTTT. This translates into CASSMNGKVGNTIYF.

The V gene is TRBV5-1, the J gene TRBJ2-1; 13 bases align to TRBD2. V dropped 0 bases and J dropped 1; count of bases not matched to a gene: 10. Germline V gene lookup returns CDR1 SGHRS and CDR2 YFSETQ. CDR3 length: 20 residues. The CDR3 DNA reads TGCGCCAGCAGCTTGGACGGGACTAGCGGGATTAGGAGTTCCTACAATGAGCAGTTCTTC. Its protein is CASSLDGTSGIRSSYNEQFF. The whole variable domain, remainder taken from reference TRBV5-1 and TRBJ2-1, is KAGVTQTPRYLIKTRGQQVTLSCSPISGHRSVSWYQQTPGQGLQFLFEYFSETQRNKGNFPGRFSGRQFSNSRSEMNVSTLELGDSALYLCASSLDGTSGIRSSYNEQFFGPGTRLTVL.

The table lists this clone with a few counts. The chain carries TRBV29-1 and TRBJ1-1; D is unresolved. CDR3 length: 11 residues. Per the germline V gene, CDR1 is SQVTM and CDR2 is ANQGSEA. With 4 bases removed from V and 2 bases from J, the gap between germline ends came to 5 bases. This CDR3 is CSVVFNTEAFF. CDR3 DNA: TGCAGCGTTGTCTTCAACACTGAAGCTTTCTTT.

J is TRBJ2-2 and V is TRBV7-8, with D hard to call. This CDR3 comprises 15 residues. Trimming stripped 3 bases from V and 2 bases from J, with 10 bases between. Germline loops: CDR1 SGHVS, CDR2 FQNEAQ. The CDR3 nucleotides read TGTGCCAGCAGCTTTCTTAACTCCAACACCGGGGAGCTGTTTTTT. Its protein is CASSFLNSNTGELFF. Full variable domain (outside the CDR3, taken from reference TRBV7-8 and TRBJ2-2): GAGVSQSPRYKVAKRGQDVALRCDPISGHVSLFWYQQALGQGPEFLTYFQNEAQLDKSGLPSDRFFAERPEGSVSTLKIQRTQQEDSAVYLCASSFLNSNTGELFFGEGSRLTVL.

This sequence joins TRBV11-3 and TRBJ2-7, with 10 bases lining up with TRBD1. Trimming cost V 6 bases and J 5 bases; bases outside gene matches: 10. Germline values: CDR1 SGHNT, CDR2 YENEEA. The CDR3 extends over 15 amino acids. In DNA, the CDR3 is TGTGCCAGCAGTTACCCGGACAGGGGGAAGAACGAGCAGTACTTC. Translated, it gives CASSYPDRGKNEQYF.

The CDR3 nucleotides read TGTGCCAGCAGTGAATGGGCAGGGCCCCAAGAGACCCAGTACTTC. This codes for CASSEWAGPQETQYF. V gene TRBV25-1 combines with J gene TRBJ2-5, with D perhaps TRBD1 (5 bases). With 1 base removed from V and 1 base from J, the gap between germline ends came to 10 bases. The CDR3 runs 15 residues. CDR1 and CDR2 (germline): MGHDK, SYGVNS.

This chain connects TRBV6-1 to TRBJ2-7; 7 positions match TRBD2. The V gene's germline CDR1 is MNHNS and CDR2 SASEGT. V dropped 7 bases and J dropped 6; count of bases not matched to a gene: 12. CDR3 length: 14 amino acids. CDR3 coding DNA: TGTGCCAGCACCCAAAGGGAGGGCTCCATCGAGCAGTACTTC. Translated: CASTQREGSIEQYF.

The V gene is TRBV6-5, the J gene TRBJ2-3; 7 bases match TRBD1. Trimming removed 0 bases from V and 2 bases from J; junction bases left unmatched: 2. Germline CDR1 MNHEY, CDR2 SVGAGI. The CDR3 length is 15 residues. The CDR3 protein is CASSYSTGTTDTQYF. The CDR3 DNA sequence: TGTGCCAGCAGTTACTCGACAGGGACCACAGATACGCAGTATTTT.

This chain's CDR3 is CASSLARNYNEQFF. In nucleotides, the CDR3 is TGTGCCAGCAGCTTGGCGCGGAACTACAATGAGCAGTTCTTC. The chain combines TRBV5-4 with TRBJ2-1; D unresolved. This CDR3 is 14 amino acids long. Germline CDR1 SGHNT, CDR2 YYREEE (reference sequence). Trimming cost V 0 bases and J 3 bases, with 7 bases left between them. The whole variable domain, filled in from reference TRBV5-4 and TRBJ2-1, reads ETGVTQSPTHLIKTRGQQVTLRCSSQSGHNTVSWYQQALGQGPQFIFQYYREEENGRGNFPPRFSGLQFPNYSSELNVNALELDDSALYLCASSLARNYNEQFFGPGTRLTVL.